This T cell receptor beta chain was retrieved from a study of T-cell memory formation after mild COVID-19. Study context: TCR clusters largely stayed donor specific.

MiXCR was run by TCRdb on the 5' RACE reads, yielding one entry per CDR3 protein. This table has hundreds of thousands of distinct CDR3 sequences, 7.5% to 9.5% appearing once. Overall study findings and caveats: Clonal second-wave expansions that peaked on day 37 had unconfirmed SARS-CoV-2 specificity. Of the contracting clones, CD4+ ones lay mainly in CM and EM, and CD8+ ones in EMRA.

This clonotype was recorded once. Its target is unknown. Germline CDR1 and CDR2: SGHRS and YFSETQ. V shed 4 bases, J shed 5 bases, and the junction held 8 bases outside the gene matches. This CDR3 contains 14 residues. This sequence joins TRBV5-1 and TRBJ2-5; 7 nucleotides line up with TRBD2. Sequenced material: PBMCs or a T cell subset sorted from them (not recorded which). The clonotype comes from a young man who had mild COVID-19 (a few samples of this study predate the infection). Cell type and time point are not known. This CDR3 reads CASSGRGSGETQYF. The CDR3 DNA follows: TGCGCCAGCAGCGGGCGGGGGTCCGGGGAGACCCAGTACTTC.